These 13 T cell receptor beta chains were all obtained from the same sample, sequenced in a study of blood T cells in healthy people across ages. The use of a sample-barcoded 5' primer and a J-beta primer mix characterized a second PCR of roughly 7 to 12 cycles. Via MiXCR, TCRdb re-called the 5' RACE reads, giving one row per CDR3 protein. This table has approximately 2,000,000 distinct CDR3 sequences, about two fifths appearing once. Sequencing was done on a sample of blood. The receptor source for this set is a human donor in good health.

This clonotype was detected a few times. The CDR3 DNA reads as TGTGCCAGCAGGAAGGGGGCGGATGGCATTCAGTACTTC. It encodes CASRKGADGIQYF. This rearrangement joins TRBV7-2 to TRBJ2-4; 7 bases align to TRBD1. The germline V gene has CDR1 SGHTA and CDR2 FQGNSA. This CDR3 has 13 residues. The V segment lost 6 bases and the J segment 9 bases; nucleotides outside the gene matches: 8.

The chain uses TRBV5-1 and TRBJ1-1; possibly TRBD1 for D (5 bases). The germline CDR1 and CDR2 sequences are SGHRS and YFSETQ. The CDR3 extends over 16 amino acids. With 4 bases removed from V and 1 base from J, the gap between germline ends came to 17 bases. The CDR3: CASSPIGGGSNTEAFF. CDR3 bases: TGCGCCAGCAGCCCCATCGGGGGAGGCTCGAACACTGAAGCTTTCTTT.

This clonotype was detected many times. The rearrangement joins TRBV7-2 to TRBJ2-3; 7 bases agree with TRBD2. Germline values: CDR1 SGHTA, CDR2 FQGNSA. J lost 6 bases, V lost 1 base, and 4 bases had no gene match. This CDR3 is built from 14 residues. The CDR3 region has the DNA TGTGCCAGCAGCTTAGGCGGGGGAAGCGATACGCAGTATTTT. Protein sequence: CASSLGGGSDTQYF. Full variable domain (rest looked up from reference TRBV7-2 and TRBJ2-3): GAGVSQSPSNKVTEKGKDVELRCDPISGHTALYWYRQSLGQGLEFLIYFQGNSAPDKSGLPSDRFSAERTGGSVSTLTIQRTQQEDSAVYLCASSLGGGSDTQYFGPGTRLTVL.

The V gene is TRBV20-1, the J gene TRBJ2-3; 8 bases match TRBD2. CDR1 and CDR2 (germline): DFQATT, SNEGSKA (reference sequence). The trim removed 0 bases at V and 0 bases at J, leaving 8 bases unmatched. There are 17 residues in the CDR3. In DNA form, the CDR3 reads TGCAGTGCTAGAGATTTTAGACTAGCGACCAGCACAGATACGCAGTATTTT. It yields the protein CSARDFRLATSTDTQYF.

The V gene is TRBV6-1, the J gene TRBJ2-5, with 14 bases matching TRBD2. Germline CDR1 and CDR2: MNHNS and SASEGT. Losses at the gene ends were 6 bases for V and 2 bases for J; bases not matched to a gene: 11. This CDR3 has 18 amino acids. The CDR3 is CASSKQGTSGGYQETQYF. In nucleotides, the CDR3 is TGTGCCAGCAGCAAACAAGGGACTAGCGGGGGCTATCAAGAGACCCAGTACTTC.

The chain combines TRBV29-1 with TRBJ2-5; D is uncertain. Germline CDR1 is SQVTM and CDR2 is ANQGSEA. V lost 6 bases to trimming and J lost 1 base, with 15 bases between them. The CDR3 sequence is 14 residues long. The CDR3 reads CSVRLLMIQETQYF. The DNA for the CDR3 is TGCAGCGTCCGATTACTCATGATCCAAGAGACCCAGTACTTC.

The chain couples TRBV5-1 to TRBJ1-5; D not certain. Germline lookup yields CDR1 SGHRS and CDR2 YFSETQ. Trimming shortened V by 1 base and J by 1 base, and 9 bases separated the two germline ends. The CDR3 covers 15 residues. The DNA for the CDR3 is TGCGCCAGCAGCTTGATGGCTGGGAGCAATCAGCCCCAGCATTTT. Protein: CASSLMAGSNQPQHF.

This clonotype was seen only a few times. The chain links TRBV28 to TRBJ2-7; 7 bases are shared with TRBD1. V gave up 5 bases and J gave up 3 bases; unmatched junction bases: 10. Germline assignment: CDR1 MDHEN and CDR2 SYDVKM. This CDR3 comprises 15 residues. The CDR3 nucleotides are TGTGCCAGCAGTCAACCTGGGACAGTTAGCTACGAGCAGTACTTC. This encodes CASSQPGTVSYEQYF. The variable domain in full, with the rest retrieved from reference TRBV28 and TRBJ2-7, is DVKVTQSSRYLVKRTGEKVFLECVQDMDHENMFWYRQDPGLGLRLIYFSYDVKMKEKGDIPEGYSVSREKKERFSLILESASTNQTSMYLCASSQPGTVSYEQYFGPGTRLTVT.

The CDR3, as DNA: TGTGCCAGCAGCTCTTCTAGCGGGGGAGCCTCCCACGGGGAGCTGTTTTTT. It translates to CASSSSSGGASHGELFF. J is TRBJ2-2 and V is TRBV7-2; 10 nucleotides align to TRBD2. With 4 bases clipped from V and 7 bases from J, the junction kept 12 bases outside the gene matches. The germline CDR1 and CDR2 sequences are SGHTA and FQGNSA. The CDR3 totals 17 residues.

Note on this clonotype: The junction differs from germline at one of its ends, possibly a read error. The DNA for the CDR3 is TGCGCCAGCACCTCAGGCGGATTACCCTGCAATGGGCAGTTCTTC. Translated: CASTSGGLPCNGQFF. The chain is built from TRBV4-1 and TRBJ2-1; D is uncertain. Per the germline V gene, CDR1 is MGHRA and CDR2 is YSYEKL. CDR3 length equals 15 residues.

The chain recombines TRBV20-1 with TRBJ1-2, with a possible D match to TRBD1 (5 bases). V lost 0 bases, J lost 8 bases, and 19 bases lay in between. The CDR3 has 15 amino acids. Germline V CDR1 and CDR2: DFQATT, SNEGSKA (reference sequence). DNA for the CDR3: TGCAGTGCTAGAGATCCGCGTTCGGGACCGACGGGCTACACCTTC. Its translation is CSARDPRSGPTGYTF.

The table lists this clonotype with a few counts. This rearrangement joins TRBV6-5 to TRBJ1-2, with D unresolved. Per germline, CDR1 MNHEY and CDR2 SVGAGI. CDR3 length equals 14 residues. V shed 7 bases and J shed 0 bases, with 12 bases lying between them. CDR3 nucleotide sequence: TGTGCCAGCACCCCTACGGGGACTAACTATGGCTACACCTTC. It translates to CASTPTGTNYGYTF.

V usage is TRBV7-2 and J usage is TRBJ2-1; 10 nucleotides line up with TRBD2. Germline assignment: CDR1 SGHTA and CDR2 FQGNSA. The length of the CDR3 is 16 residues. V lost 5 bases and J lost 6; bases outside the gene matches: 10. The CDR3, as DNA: TGTGCCAGCAGCCCTCGAAGCGGGGGGGATTTCAATGAGCAGTTCTTC. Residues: CASSPRSGGDFNEQFF.